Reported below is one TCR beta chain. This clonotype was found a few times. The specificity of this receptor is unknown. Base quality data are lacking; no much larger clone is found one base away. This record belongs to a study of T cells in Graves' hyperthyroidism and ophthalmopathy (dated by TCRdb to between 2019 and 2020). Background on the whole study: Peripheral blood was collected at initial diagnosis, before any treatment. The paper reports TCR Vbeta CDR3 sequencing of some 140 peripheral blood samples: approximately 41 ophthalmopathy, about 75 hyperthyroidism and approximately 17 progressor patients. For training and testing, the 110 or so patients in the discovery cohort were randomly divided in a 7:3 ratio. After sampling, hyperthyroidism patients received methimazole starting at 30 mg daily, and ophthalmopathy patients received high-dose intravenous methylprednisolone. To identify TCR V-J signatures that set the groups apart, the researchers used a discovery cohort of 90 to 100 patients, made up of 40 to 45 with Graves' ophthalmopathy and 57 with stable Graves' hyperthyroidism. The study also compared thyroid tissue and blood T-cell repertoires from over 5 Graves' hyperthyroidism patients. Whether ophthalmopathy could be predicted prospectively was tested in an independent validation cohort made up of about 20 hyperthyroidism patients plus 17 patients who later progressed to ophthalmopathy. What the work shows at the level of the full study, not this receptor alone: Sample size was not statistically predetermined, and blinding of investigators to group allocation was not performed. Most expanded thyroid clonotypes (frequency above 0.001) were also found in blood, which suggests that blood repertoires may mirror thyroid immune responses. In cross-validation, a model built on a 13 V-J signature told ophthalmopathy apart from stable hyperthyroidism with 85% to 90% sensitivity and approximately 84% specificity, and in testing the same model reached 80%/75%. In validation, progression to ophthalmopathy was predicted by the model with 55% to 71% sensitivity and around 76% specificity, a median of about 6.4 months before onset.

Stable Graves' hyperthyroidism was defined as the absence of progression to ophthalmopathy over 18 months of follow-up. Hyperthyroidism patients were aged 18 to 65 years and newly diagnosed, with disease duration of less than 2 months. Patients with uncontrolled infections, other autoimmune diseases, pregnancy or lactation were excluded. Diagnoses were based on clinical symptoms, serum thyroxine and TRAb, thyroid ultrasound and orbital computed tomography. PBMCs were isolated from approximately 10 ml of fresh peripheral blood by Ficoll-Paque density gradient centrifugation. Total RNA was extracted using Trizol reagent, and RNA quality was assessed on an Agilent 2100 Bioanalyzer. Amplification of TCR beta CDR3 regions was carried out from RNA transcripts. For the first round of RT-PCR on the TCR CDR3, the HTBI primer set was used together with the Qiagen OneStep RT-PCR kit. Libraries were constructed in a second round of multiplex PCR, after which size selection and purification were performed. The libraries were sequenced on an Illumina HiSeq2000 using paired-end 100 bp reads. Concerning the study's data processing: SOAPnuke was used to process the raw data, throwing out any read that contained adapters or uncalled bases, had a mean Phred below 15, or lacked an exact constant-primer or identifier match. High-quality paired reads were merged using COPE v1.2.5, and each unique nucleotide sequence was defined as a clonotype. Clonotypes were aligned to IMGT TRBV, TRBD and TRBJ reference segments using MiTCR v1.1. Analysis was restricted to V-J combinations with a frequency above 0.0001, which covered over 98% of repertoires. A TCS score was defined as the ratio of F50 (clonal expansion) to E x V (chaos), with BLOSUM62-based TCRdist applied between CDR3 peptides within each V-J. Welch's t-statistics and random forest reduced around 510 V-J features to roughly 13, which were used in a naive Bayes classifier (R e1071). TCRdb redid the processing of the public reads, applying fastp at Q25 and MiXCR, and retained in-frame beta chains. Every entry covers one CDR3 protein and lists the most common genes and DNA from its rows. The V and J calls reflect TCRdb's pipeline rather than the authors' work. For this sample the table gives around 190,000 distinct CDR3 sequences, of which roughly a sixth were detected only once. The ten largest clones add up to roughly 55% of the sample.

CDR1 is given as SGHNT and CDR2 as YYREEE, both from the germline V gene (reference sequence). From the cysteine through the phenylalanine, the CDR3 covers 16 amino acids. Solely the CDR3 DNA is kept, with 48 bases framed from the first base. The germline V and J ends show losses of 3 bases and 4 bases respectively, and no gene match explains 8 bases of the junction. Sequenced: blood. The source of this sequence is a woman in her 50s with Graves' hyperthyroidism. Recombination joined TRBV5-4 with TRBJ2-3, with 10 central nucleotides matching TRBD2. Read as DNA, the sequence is TGTGCCAGCAGCTGGAAAGCGGGAGGGTTCGCAGATACGCAGTATTTT. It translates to CASSWKAGGFADTQYF.